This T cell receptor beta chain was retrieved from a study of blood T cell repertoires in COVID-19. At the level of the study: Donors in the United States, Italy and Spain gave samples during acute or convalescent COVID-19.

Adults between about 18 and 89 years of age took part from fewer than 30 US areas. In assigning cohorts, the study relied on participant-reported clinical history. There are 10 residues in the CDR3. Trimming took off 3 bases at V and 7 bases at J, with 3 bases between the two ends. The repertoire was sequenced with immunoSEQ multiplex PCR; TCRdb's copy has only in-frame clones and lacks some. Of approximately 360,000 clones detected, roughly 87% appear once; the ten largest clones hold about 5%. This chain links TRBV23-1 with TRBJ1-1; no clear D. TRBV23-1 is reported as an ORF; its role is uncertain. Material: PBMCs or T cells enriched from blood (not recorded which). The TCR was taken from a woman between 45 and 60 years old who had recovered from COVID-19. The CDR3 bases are TGCGCCAGCAGTCACGGTGAAGCTTTCTTT. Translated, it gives CASSHGEAFF.